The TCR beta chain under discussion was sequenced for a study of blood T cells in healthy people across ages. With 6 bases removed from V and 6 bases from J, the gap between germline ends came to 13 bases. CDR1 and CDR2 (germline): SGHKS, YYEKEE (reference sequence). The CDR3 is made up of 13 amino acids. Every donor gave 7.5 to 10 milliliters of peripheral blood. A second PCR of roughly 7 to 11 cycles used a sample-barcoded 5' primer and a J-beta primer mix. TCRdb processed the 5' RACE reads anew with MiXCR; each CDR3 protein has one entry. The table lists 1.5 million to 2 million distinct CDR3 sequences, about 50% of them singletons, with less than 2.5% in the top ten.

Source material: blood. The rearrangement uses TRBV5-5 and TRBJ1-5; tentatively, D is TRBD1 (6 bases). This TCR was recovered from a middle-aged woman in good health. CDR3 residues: CASTTGFAQPQHF. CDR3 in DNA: TGTGCCAGCACTACAGGGTTTGCTCAGCCCCAGCATTTT.